This T cell receptor (beta chain) stems from a study of blood T cell repertoires in COVID-19. The protocol was immunoSEQ multiplex PCR, while the TCRdb copy is restricted to in-frame clones and leaves out a portion. This table has about 220,000 clones, roughly 75% appearing once. The CDR3 sequence is 14 residues long. Germline values: CDR1 LGHDT, CDR2 YNNKEL (reference sequence). Trimming removed 4 bases at V and 0 bases at J, with 10 bases between. This sequence was found in a woman in her seventies with acute or convalescent COVID-19. Sequencing was done on a sample of peripheral blood. V usage is TRBV3-1 (or the pseudogene TRBV3-2) and J usage is TRBJ2-7; D possibly corresponds to TRBD1 (5 bases). This CDR3 is CASSRRGDSYEQYF. CDR3 coding DNA: TGTGCCAGCAGCCGAAGGGGCGACTCCTACGAGCAGTACTTC.